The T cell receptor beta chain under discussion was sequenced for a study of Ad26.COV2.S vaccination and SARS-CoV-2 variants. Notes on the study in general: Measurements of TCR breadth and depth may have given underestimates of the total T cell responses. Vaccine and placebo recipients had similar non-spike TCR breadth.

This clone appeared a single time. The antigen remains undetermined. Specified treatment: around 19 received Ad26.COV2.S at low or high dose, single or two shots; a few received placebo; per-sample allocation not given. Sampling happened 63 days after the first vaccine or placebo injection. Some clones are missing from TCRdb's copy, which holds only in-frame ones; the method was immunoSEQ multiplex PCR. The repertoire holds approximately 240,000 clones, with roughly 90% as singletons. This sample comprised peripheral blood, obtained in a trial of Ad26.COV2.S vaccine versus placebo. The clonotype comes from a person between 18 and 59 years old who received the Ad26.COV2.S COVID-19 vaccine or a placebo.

CDR3 region: CASTLGGSSYEQYF. The CDR3 region has the DNA TGTGCCAGCACCCTGGGGGGGAGCTCCTACGAGCAGTACTTC. The chain combines TRBV7-9 with TRBJ2-7, with 7 bases that match TRBD2. Germline CDR1 SEHNR, CDR2 FQNEAQ (reference sequence). The CDR3 spans 14 residues. The ends lost 7 bases at V and 0 bases at J; junction bases unmatched: 6.